Listed below are T cell receptor beta chains from one sample, sequenced in a study of shared clonotypes between healthy human individuals. Libraries were prepared by immunoSEQ multiplex PCR; TCRdb keeps only in-frame clonotypes and omits some of them. Seen here are some 2 million clones, just under 95% observed once, and the top ten hold roughly 1.2%. Sequences were obtained from naive CD8+ T cells sorted from blood. The receptors come from a man aged 18-30 years in good health. Both conserved end residues are part of each CDR3. Fields, in order: J gene, V gene, D gene, clone size, CDR3 protein, CDR3 DNA. The D gene is left open where the match is weak. Size is stated for part of the rows, as once, few or many counts, or as a class when the clone is expanded.

>TRBJ2-7|TRBV19|.|.
CASSISTGYEQYF
TGTGCCAGTAGTATTTCAACAGGTTACGAGCAGTACTTC
>TRBJ2-7|TRBV10-2|.|.
CASSPLADYEQYF
TGCGCCAGCAGTCCGCTAGCCGACTACGAGCAGTACTTC
>TRBJ1-1|TRBV5-4|.|.
CASSLEGGGTEAFF
TGTGCCAGCAGTCTCGAGGGAGGGGGCACTGAAGCTTTCTTT
>TRBJ2-3|TRBV29-1|.|once
CSVGFGGDNTDTQYF
TGCAGCGTTGGGTTTGGCGGGGACAACACAGATACGCAGTATTTT
>TRBJ2-5|TRBV5-8|TRBD1|.
CASSLARTGGQETQYF
TGTGCCAGCAGCTTGGCCCGGACAGGGGGACAAGAGACCCAGTACTTC
>TRBJ2-1|TRBV5-6|.|.
CASSLSRREQFF
TGTGCCAGCAGCTTGAGCAGGAGGGAGCAGTTCTTC
>TRBJ2-1|TRBV4-3|.|.
CASSQLLDNEQFF
TGCGCCAGCAGCCAGCTGTTAGACAATGAGCAGTTCTTC
>TRBJ2-1|TRBV4-1|TRBD1|.
CASSLDPDRGYNEQFF
TGCGCCAGCAGCCTCGACCCGGACAGGGGATACAATGAGCAGTTCTTC
>TRBJ1-3|TRBV6-5|.|.
CASSPTGAAGNTIYF
TGTGCCAGCAGCCCGACGGGGGCAGCCGGAAACACCATATATTTT
>TRBJ1-2|TRBV25-1|.|.
CASRMSGAYGYTF
TGTGCCAGCAGAATGTCAGGGGCCTATGGCTACACCTTC
>TRBJ2-3|TRBV9|TRBD2|.
CASSRLAASTDTQYF
TGTGCCAGCAGCCGGCTAGCGGCTAGCACAGATACGCAGTATTTT